This T cell receptor beta chain was obtained from a study of regulatory T cells in long-lasting Graves disease. CDR1 MDHEN and CDR2 SYDVKM come from the germline V gene. This CDR3 comprises 15 residues. Noted time point: persistent/refractory GD, antithyroid drugs over 5 years with positive TRAb. PBMC-extracted RNA yielded the TCR library. The study's findings and limits: The work looked only at peripheral blood and did not look at thyroid tissue. Persistent Graves' disease cases displayed lower TCR diversity than newly diagnosed ones. Because few samples were included, accuracy may have been lower. Persistent disease samples used TRBV28, TRBJ1-2 and TRBJ2-5 preferentially.

Construction of TCR beta libraries relied on iRepertoire HTBI primers and on Arm-PCR targeting CDR3 regions. TCRdb redid the calling of the multiplex PCR reads with MiXCR, one entry per CDR3 protein. Counted here are roughly 500,000 distinct CDR3 sequences, approximately 22% occurring once; the ten biggest clones make up around 14%. Points on this clonotype: What it recognizes is unknown. Germline and junction disagree at one end, which may indicate a read error.

Specimen: peripheral blood mononuclear cells (PBMCs), collected when the disease was refractory, from a patient treated with antithyroid drugs. The TCR originated in a female donor with Graves disease. This chain connects TRBV28 to TRBJ1-3; D unresolved. CDR3 amino acids: CASSLVSPSGNTVYF. CDR3 nucleotides: TGTGCCAGCAGTTTAGTCTCCCCTTCTGGAAACACCGTATATTTT.